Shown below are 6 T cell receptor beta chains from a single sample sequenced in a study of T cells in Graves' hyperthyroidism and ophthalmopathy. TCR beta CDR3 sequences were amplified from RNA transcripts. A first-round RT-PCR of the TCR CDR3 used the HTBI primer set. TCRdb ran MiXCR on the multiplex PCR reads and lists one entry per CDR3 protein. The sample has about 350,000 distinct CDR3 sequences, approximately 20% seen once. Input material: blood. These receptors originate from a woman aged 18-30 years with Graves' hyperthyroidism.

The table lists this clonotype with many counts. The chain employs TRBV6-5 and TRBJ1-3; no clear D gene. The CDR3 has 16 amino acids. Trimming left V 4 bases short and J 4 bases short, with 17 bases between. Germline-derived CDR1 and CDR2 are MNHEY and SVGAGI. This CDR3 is CASSSFSVISGNTIYF. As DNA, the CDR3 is TGTGCCAGCAGTTCCTTTTCGGTGATCTCCGGAAACACCATATATTTT.

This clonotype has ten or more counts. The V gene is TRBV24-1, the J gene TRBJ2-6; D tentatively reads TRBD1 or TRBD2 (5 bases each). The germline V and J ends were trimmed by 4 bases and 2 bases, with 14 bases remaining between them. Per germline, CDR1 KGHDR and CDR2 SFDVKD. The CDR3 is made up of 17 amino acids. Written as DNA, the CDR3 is TGTGCCACCAGTGACCAGGGACGGCTCGCTGGGGCCAACGTCCTGACTTTC. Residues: CATSDQGRLAGANVLTF.

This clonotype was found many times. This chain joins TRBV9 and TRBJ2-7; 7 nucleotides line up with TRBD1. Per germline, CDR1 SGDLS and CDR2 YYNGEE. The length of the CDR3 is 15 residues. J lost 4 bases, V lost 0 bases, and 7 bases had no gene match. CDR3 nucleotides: TGTGCCAGCAGCGTAGAGGGTAAGGGGGCTTACGAGCAGTACTTC. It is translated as CASSVEGKGAYEQYF. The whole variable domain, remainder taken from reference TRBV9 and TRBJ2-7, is DSGVTQTPKHLITATGQRVTLRCSPRSGDLSVYWYQQSLDQGLQFLIQYYNGEERAKGNILERFSAQQFPDLHSELNLSSLELGDSALYFCASSVEGKGAYEQYFGPGTRLTVT.

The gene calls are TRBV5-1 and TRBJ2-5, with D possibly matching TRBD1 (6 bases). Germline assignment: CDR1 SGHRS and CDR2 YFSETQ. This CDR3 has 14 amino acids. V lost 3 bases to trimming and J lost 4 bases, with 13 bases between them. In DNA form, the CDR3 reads TGCGCCAGCAGCTCGGGACATAGGGGAGAGACCCAGTACTTC. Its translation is CASSSGHRGETQYF.

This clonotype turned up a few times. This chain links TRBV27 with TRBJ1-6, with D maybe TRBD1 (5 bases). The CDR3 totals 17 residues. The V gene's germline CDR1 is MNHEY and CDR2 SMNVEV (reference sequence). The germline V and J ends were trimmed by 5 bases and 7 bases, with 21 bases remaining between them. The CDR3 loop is CASSTPGSRVGNSPLHF. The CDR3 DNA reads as TGTGCCAGCAGTACACCGGGATCCAGGGTGGGGAATTCACCCCTCCACTTT.

The chain's CDR3 is CASSLDRYLVGGETQYF. CDR3 sequence (DNA): TGTGCCAGCAGCTTAGACCGGTATCTAGTCGGAGGCGAGACCCAGTACTTC. The chain is built from TRBV11-2 and TRBJ2-5; weak D call: TRBD2 (5 bases). This CDR3 is built from 17 residues. Germline CDR1 is SGHAT and CDR2 is FQNNGV. The ends were cut back, 0 bases at V and 5 bases at J, with 19 bases in the middle.